The rows below give T cell receptor beta chains drawn from one sample of a study of blood T cell repertoires in COVID-19. Assay used: immunoSEQ multiplex PCR; TCRdb lists only in-frame clones, some missing. This table holds 400,000 to 500,000 clones, around nine tenths found once. Material: PBMCs or T cells enriched from blood (not recorded which). All receptors derive from a woman aged 40 to 50 who had recovered from COVID-19. Each CDR3 is given with its conserved first and last residue. Some rows mark clone size as missing; the rest say once, few, many or name a class of expanded clone.

V: TRBV27
size: -
J: TRBJ1-5
CDR3: CASSLRGGAVSNSNQPQHF

V: TRBV13
size: -
J: TRBJ2-5
CDR3: CASSLESSSVETQYF

V: TRBV19
size: -
J: TRBJ1-5
CDR3: CASSIDMGQTRVKPQHF

V: TRBV9
size: -
J: TRBJ2-1
CDR3: CASSVFGGPDNEQFF

V: TRBV4-3
size: -
J: TRBJ2-7
CDR3: CASSLFRGGPYEQYF

V: TRBV10-1
size: -
J: TRBJ2-3
CDR3: CASSERILAGVTDTQYF

V: TRBV7-8
size: -
J: TRBJ1-5
CDR3: CASRTGGPNQPQHF

V: TRBV11-2
size: once
J: TRBJ2-1
CDR3: CASSRGLAGVSYNEQFF

V: TRBV6-5
size: -
J: TRBJ1-2
CDR3: CASSYSTQGANGYTF

V: TRBV10-3
size: -
J: TRBJ2-7
CDR3: CAISVGTGLSYEQYF

V: TRBV7-2
size: -
J: TRBJ2-6
CDR3: CASSPGRLAGLISVLTF

V: TRBV4-3
size: -
J: TRBJ1-2
CDR3: CASSQEAGKNYGYTF

V: TRBV7-9
size: -
J: TRBJ1-1
CDR3: CASSTTGITEAFF

V: TRBV30
size: -
J: TRBJ1-3
CDR3: CAWKVPWQYNSGNTIYF

V: TRBV6-2/TRBV6-3
size: -
J: TRBJ2-2
CDR3: CASSTGLRTGELFF

V: TRBV5-1
size: -
J: TRBJ1-2
CDR3: CARTGNYGYTF

V: TRBV6-4
size: -
J: TRBJ2-7
CDR3: CASSAEIGGEQYF

V: TRBV2
size: -
J: TRBJ1-2
CDR3: CASSLQDSPYGYTF

V: TRBV4-3
size: -
J: TRBJ1-2
CDR3: CASSQAGTGIGYGYTF

V: TRBV15
size: -
J: TRBJ1-6
CDR3: CATLQGGEGNSPLHF

V: TRBV27
size: -
J: TRBJ2-2
CDR3: CASSLLAGVSGELFF

V: TRBV7-9
size: -
J: TRBJ1-4
CDR3: CASSLSSGTGGEKLFF

V: TRBV5-4
size: -
J: TRBJ1-3
CDR3: CASTTKQGSGNTIYF

V: TRBV5-6
size: -
J: TRBJ2-3
CDR3: CASSLRQTQSTDTQYF

V: TRBV6-4
size: few
J: TRBJ2-2
CDR3: CASSVAGGGELFF

V: TRBV7-2
size: -
J: TRBJ2-1
CDR3: CASSRDRAGNEQFF

V: TRBV11-2
size: -
J: TRBJ2-3
CDR3: CASSSLTSGISTDTQYF